Listed below are T cell receptor beta chains from one sample, sequenced in a study of CD8+CD57+ T cells in acquired aplastic anemia. TCRdb ran MiXCR on the reads and lists one entry per CDR3 protein. This sample has about 400,000 distinct CDR3 sequences, with about two thirds found just once. The specimen was sorted CD4+, CD8+, or CD8+CD57+ T cells (not recorded which) from PBMCs. The source is a human donor in good health, serving as a control. The CDR3 runs from the conserved cysteine through the conserved F or W. A D gene is named only where the DNA matches it firmly. Rows give clone size only sometimes, using once, few, many, or a class for an expanded clone.

-,14,-,TRBV20-1,TRBJ2-7,CSARLGTDGNEQYF,TGCAGTGCTAGGCTGGGTACGGACGGGAACGAGCAGTACTTC
-,13,TRBD1,TRBV6-5,TRBJ1-2,CASSFDRVEGYTF,TGTGCCAGCAGTTTCGACAGGGTGGAGGGCTACACCTTC
-,23,-,TRBV5-6,TRBJ1-5,CASSFYICSATHARDQEDQPQHF,-
many,15,-,TRBV20-1,TRBJ1-1,CSAGGAAKVNTEAFF,TGCAGTGCGGGGGGGGCAGCGAAAGTGAACACTGAAGCTTTCTTT
-,16,-,TRBV12-5,TRBJ2-7,CASGAPPGGWYYEQYF,TGTGCTAGTGGCGCACCCCCTGGCGGTTGGTACTACGAGCAGTACTTC
-,13,-,TRBV20-1,TRBJ2-1,CSAKPGPGNEQFF,TGCAGTGCCAAACCGGGGCCTGGGAATGAGCAGTTCTTC
many,11,-,TRBV9,TRBJ2-1,CASSARNEQFF,TGTGCCAGCAGCGCTAGAAATGAGCAGTTCTTC
-,15,TRBD2,TRBV10-2,TRBJ2-7,CASSERREGTNEQYF,TGCGCCAGCAGTGAAAGGCGGGAGGGCACCAACGAGCAGTACTTC
-,13,-,TRBV7-2,TRBJ2-7,CASSSSVGYEQYF,TGTGCCAGCAGCTCCTCAGTTGGGTACGAGCAGTACTTC
-,14,-,TRBV6-5,TRBJ1-1,CASTTRGENTEAFF,TGTGCCAGCACCACCAGGGGTGAGAACACTGAAGCTTTCTTT
-,14,TRBD2,TRBV7-6,TRBJ2-7,CASSLGQGGPQQYF,TGTGCCAGCAGCTTAGGGCAGGGAGGGCCTCAGCAGTATTTC
-,16,TRBD2,TRBV5-6,TRBJ2-5,CASRTSGGGWRGTQYF,TGTGCCAGCAGGACTAGCGGGGGGGGGTGGAGAGGGACCCAGTACTTC
many,14,-,TRBV5-1,TRBJ1-2,CASSLAVDNYGYTF,TGCGCCAGCAGCTTGGCTGTAGACAACTATGGCTACACCTTC
many,14,TRBD2,TRBV6-1,TRBJ2-7,CASSLAGGPYEQYF,TGTGCCAGCAGTTTAGCGGGGGGCCCCTACGAGCAGTACTTC
-,14,-,TRBV10-2,TRBJ1-1,CASNPVQGNTEAFF,TGCGCCAGCAACCCCGTCCAGGGGAACACTGAAGCTTTCTTT
-,12,TRBD1,TRBV20-1,TRBJ1-5,CSANRDRTYEHF,TGCAGTGCAAACCGGGACAGAACCTACGAGCATTTT
-,13,-,TRBV5-6,TRBJ1-6,CASSQGDRSPLHF,TGTGCCAGCAGCCAAGGCGACCGATCACCCCTCCACTTT
-,15,-,TRBV7-9,TRBJ2-3,CASSLGRDNGYTFYF,TGTGCCAGCAGCTTAGGGAGGGACAATGGCTACACGTTCTATTTT
-,14,-,TRBV7-2,TRBJ1-4,CASSDNRVAEKLFF,TGTGCCAGCAGCGATAACAGGGTCGCGGAAAAACTGTTTTTT
-,14,TRBD1,TRBV2,TRBJ2-5,CASTKDRGQETQYF,TGTGCCAGCACGAAGGACAGGGGGCAAGAGACCCAGTACTTC
many,13,-,TRBV2,TRBJ1-1,CASSGDGNTEAFF,TGTGCCAGCAGCGGAGACGGGAACACTGAAGCTTTCTTT
many,14,-,TRBV9,TRBJ2-1,CASSVPGEFNEQFF,TGTGCCAGCAGCGTTCCAGGGGAATTCAATGAGCAGTTCTTC
-,14,TRBD1,TRBV7-9,TRBJ2-7,CASSLIGTAHEQYF,TGTGCCAGCAGCTTAATAGGGACAGCCCACGAGCAGTACTTC
few,19,-,TRBV20-1,TRBJ2-1,CSASVGGRTGSYSYNEQFF,TGCAGTGCCAGCGTCGGAGGCCGTACGGGGAGTTACTCCTACAATGAGCAGTTCTTC
-,14,-,TRBV10-3,TRBJ2-1,CAITGAFSYNEQFF,TGTGCCATCACGGGGGCCTTCTCCTACAATGAGCAGTTCTTC
-,14,TRBD1,TRBV12-3/TRBV12-4,TRBJ1-1,CASSSGDRNTEAFF,TGTGCCAGCAGTTCGGGGGACAGGAACACTGAAGCTTTCTTT
many,14,-,TRBV10-3,TRBJ2-7,CAINGGGPSYEQYF,TGTGCCATCAATGGCGGGGGCCCTTCCTACGAGCAGTACTTC
-,11,-,TRBV5-6,TRBJ2-1,CASIRIGQQFF,TGTGCCAGCATCCGGATAGGCCAGCAGTTCTTC
-,13,-,TRBV12-3/TRBV12-4,TRBJ2-7,CATGLEGVDEQYF,TGTGCGACAGGATTAGAAGGTGTGGACGAGCAGTACTTC
once,15,TRBD1,TRBV5-1,TRBJ1-1,CASNVGDRVSSEAFF,TGCGCCAGCAATGTTGGGGACAGGGTAAGTTCTGAAGCTTTCTTT
many,13,TRBD2,TRBV19,TRBJ2-5,CASSRGGRETQYF,TGTGCCAGTAGTCGCGGGGGGAGGGAGACCCAGTACTTC
-,15,-,TRBV5-5,TRBJ2-7,CASRPTLGQANEQYF,TGTGCCAGCAGACCCACCCTAGGACAAGCAAACGAGCAGTACTTC
-,13,-,TRBV25-1,TRBJ2-3,CASSEWGNNEQYF,TGTGCCAGCAGTGAATGGGGGAACAATGAGCAGTATTTT
-,14,-,TRBV11-1,TRBJ1-2,CASSLDRNLYGYTF,TGTGCCAGCAGCCTCGACAGGAACTTGTATGGCTACACCTTC
-,15,TRBD2,TRBV19,TRBJ2-5,CASSIAGGPRETQYF,TGTGCCAGTAGTATAGCGGGGGGGCCTCGGGAGACCCAGTACTTC
-,16,-,TRBV15,TRBJ2-5,CASSDGVQGGQETQYF,TGTGCCAGCAGTGATGGCGTTCAGGGGGGGCAAGAGACCCAGTACTTC
once,14,-,TRBV2,TRBJ2-5,CASSGQGRGETQYF,TGTGCCAGCAGTGGGCAGGGGCGCGGAGAGACCCAGTACTTC
many,14,-,TRBV19,TRBJ2-1,CASSIVRGRDEQFF,TGTGCCAGTAGTATAGTCCGCGGTCGGGATGAGCAGTTCTTC
-,13,-,TRBV9,TRBJ1-2,CASSVGGADGYTF,TGTGCCAGCAGCGTAGGGGGGGCGGATGGCTACACCTTC
once,13,-,TRBV20-1,TRBJ1-5,CSAREQLNQPQHF,TGCAGTGCTAGGGAACAGCTCAATCAGCCCCAGCATTTT
once,16,-,TRBV9,TRBJ2-7,CASSVGYRVNVYKQYF,TGTGCCAGCAGCGTAGGTTACAGGGTCAATGTCTACAAGCAGTACTTC
many,16,TRBD1,TRBV13,TRBJ2-6,CASSTGELSGANVLTF,TGTGCCAGCAGTACAGGGGAATTGTCTGGGGCCAACGTCCTGACTTTC
-,15,-,TRBV7-3,TRBJ1-4,CASSFYSRYGYTFFF,TGTGCCAGCAGCTTCTACAGCCGCTATGGCTACACCTTCTTTTTT
-,13,-,TRBV4-1,TRBJ1-4,CASSQEMGEKLSF,TGCGCCAGCAGCCAAGAGATGGGCGAAAAACTGTCTTTT
many,16,TRBD1,TRBV6-5,TRBJ1-2,CASSWTRQGGARGYTF,TGTGCCAGCAGTTGGACCCGACAGGGAGGGGCACGAGGCTACACCTTC
once,13,TRBD1,TRBV19,TRBJ2-7,CARSGNRGYEQYF,TGTGCCCGTAGTGGGAACAGGGGATATGAGCAGTACTTC
once,13,-,TRBV11-1,TRBJ1-5,CASSSLKGHRHNF,TGTGCCAGCAGCAGTTTAAAGGGTCATCGCCACAATTTC